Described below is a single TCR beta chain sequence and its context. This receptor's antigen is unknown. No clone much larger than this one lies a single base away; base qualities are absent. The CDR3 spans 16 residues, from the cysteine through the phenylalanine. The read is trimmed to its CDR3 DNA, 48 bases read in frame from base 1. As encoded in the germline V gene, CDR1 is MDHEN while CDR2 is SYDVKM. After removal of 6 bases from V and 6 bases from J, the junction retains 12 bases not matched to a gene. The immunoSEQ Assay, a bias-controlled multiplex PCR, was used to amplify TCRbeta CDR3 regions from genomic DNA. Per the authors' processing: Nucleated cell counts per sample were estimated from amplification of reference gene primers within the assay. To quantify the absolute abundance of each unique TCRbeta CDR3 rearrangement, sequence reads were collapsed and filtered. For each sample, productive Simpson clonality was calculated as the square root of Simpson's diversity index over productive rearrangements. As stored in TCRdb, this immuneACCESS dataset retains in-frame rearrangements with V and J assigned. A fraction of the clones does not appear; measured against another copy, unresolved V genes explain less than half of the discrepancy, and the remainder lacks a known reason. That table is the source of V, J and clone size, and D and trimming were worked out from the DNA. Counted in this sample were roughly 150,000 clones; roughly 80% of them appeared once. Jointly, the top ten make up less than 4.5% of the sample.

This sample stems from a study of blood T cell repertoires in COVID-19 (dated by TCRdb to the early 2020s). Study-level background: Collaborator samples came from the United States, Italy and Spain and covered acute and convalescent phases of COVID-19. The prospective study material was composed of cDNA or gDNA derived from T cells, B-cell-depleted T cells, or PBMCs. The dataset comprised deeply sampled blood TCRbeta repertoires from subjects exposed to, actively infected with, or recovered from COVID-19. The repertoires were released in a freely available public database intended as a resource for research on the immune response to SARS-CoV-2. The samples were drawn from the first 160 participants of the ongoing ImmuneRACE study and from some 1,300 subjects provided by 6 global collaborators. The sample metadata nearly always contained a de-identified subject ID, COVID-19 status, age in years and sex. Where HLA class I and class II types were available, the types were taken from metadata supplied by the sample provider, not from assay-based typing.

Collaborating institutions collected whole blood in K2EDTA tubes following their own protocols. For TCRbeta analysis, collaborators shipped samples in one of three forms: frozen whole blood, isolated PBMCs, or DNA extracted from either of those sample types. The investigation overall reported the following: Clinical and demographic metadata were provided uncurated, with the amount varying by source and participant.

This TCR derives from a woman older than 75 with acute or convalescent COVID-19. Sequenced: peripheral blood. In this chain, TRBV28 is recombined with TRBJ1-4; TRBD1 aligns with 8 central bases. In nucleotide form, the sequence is TGTGCCAGCAGCCGAACCCTTGGACAGGGTGATGAAAAACTGTTTTTT. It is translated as CASSRTLGQGDEKLFF.